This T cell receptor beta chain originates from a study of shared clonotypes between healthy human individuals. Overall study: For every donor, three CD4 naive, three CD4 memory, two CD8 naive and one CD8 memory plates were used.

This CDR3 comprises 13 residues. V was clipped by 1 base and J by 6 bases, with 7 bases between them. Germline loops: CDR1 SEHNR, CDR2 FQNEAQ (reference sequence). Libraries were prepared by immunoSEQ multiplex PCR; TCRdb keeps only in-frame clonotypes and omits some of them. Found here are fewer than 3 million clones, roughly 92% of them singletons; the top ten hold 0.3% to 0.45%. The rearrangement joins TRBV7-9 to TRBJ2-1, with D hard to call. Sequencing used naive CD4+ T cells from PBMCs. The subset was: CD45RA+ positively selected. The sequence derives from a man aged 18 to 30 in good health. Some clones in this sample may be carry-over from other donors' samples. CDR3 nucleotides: TGTGCCAGCAGCTTAGGTCATTTCAATGAGCAGTTCTTC. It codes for CASSLGHFNEQFF.